Listed here are 2 T cell receptor beta chains from one sample, sequenced in a study of blood T cell repertoires in COVID-19. Clones were sequenced by immunoSEQ multiplex PCR, and TCRdb holds only the in-frame ones, with some missing. The repertoire holds approximately 210,000 clones, with around nine tenths as singletons. Input material: peripheral blood. The origin of the receptors is a man between 18 and 35 years old with active or convalescent COVID-19.

This clone has just one count. The rearrangement joins TRBV28 to TRBJ1-6, with no clear D. V was shortened by 3 bases and J by 9 bases, with 12 bases between the two germline ends. The CDR3 length is 14 residues. The germline V gene has CDR1 MDHEN and CDR2 SYDVKM. The CDR3 is CASSFSAAGSPLHF. The CDR3 DNA reads TGTGCCAGCAGTTTCTCGGCAGCGGGTTCACCCCTCCACTTT.

The rearrangement joins TRBV11-3 to TRBJ2-3; possible D gene TRBD1, 5 bases. The CDR3 consists of 13 residues. Trimming removed 5 bases at V and 1 base at J, with 7 bases between. In germline, CDR1 is SGHNT, CDR2 YENEEA. CDR3 bases: TGTGCCAGCAGCCGCAGGGGCACAGATACGCAGTATTTT. It specifies CASSRRGTDTQYF. The whole variable domain, remainder taken from reference TRBV11-3 and TRBJ2-3, is EAGVVQSPRYKIIEKKQPVAFWCNPISGHNTLYWYLQNLGQGPELLIRYENEEAVDDSQLPKDRFSAERLKGVDSTLKIQPAELGDSAVYLCASSRRGTDTQYFGPGTRLTVL.